The source of this TCR beta chain is a study of blood T cell repertoires in COVID-19. Study-wide background: Acute-phase and convalescent COVID-19 samples originated in the United States, Italy and Spain. The analysed material was cDNA or gDNA that came from T cells, B-cell-depleted T cells, or PBMCs.

One Seattle source followed patients from active infection through their disease course. CDR3 length: 17 amino acids. V lost 2 bases to trimming and J lost 5 bases; unmatched junction nucleotides: 12. Germline V lookup: CDR1 LGHNT, CDR2 FRNRAP. Authors' processing steps: Amplification of reference gene primers provided the estimated nucleated cell counts. TCRdb's copy holds only in-frame clones and misses some; the assay was immunoSEQ multiplex PCR. V and J calls and clone size come straight from that table; D and trimming were deduced from the DNA. Found here are around 120,000 clones, around nine tenths of them singletons; the top ten hold about 4.5%.

Sequenced: peripheral blood. The chain is built from TRBV12-5 and TRBJ2-5; 9 nucleotides align to TRBD1. The sequence was obtained from a man in his sixties with COVID-19, enrolled during active disease. Here the CDR3 DNA reads TGTGCTAGTGGTTTGACGGACAGGGGATATTCTTCGGAGACCCAGTACTTC. Amino acids: CASGLTDRGYSSETQYF.